This T cell receptor (beta chain) was obtained from a study of blood T cell repertoires in COVID-19. Enrolled during active infection, Seattle patients were then followed longitudinally. Per the authors' pipeline: Estimation of nucleated cell counts relied on the amplification of reference gene primers. The method was immunoSEQ multiplex PCR; TCRdb's version includes in-frame clones alone and lacks a portion of them. The V and J calls and clone size are taken from that table; D and trimming were inferred from the DNA. The table has 250,000 to 350,000 clones, 84% seen once. This CDR3 is 15 amino acids long. Germline-derived CDR1 and CDR2 are LGHDT and YNNKEL (reference sequence). Losses at the gene ends were 4 bases for V and 7 bases for J; bases not matched to a gene: 5.

This TCR came from a human donor with COVID-19, enrolled during active disease. The donor label of this sample is uncertain. Specimen: peripheral blood. The J gene is TRBJ1-5, the V gene TRBV3-1 (or the pseudogene TRBV3-2); 12 bases line up with TRBD1. In DNA form, the CDR3 reads TGTGCCAGCAGCCCGGGACAGGGGGCGCGACAGCCCCAGCATTTT. Protein: CASSPGQGARQPQHF.